Sequencing of this T cell receptor (beta chain) was carried out in a study of beta chain features in type 1 diabetes. Comment on this clone: The antigen remains unidentified.

Study-wide results and caveats: Fewer insertions but more deletions were seen at VDJ junctions in type 1 diabetes patients. TCRB repertoires of naive, central memory and Treg cells appeared more similar among patients than among healthy donors. Shortening that was moderate but significant affected the TCRB CDR3s of Type 1 diabetes patients in all four CD4+ subsets.

CDR3 length: 16 residues. Germline CDR1 SGHVS, CDR2 FNYEAQ. Trimming took 1 base from V and 4 from J; bases not matched to a gene: 5. Isolated RNA was reverse transcribed in full, so expressed TCRB transcripts were sequenced. Generated by immunoSEQ multiplex PCR, the TCRdb table keeps only in-frame clones and is missing some. The data show 390,000 or so clones, roughly 14% seen once. V and J are TRBV7-6 and TRBJ2-1; 9 nucleotides line up with TRBD2. Sequencing used naive CD4+ T cells from blood. This clonotype was sampled from a man between 25 and 39 years old in good health. Here the CDR3 DNA reads TGTGCCAGCAGCTTAGTTGGGACTAGCAGATACAATGAGCAGTTCTTC. This gives the protein CASSLVGTSRYNEQFF.